This T cell receptor (beta chain) was retrieved from a study of shared clonotypes between healthy human individuals. Study-wide points: A small donor pool kept down the genetic and exposure-history diversity that was represented. Naive CD4 clonotype sharing across a handful of donors was roughly 5%. Naive subsets generally had larger estimated richness than memory subsets.

Remarks on this clone: Its cognate antigen is unknown.

Profiled with immunoSEQ multiplex PCR; TCRdb holds only in-frame clones, not every one. The sample lists roughly 640,000 clones, around 97% occurring once. The CDR3 has 13 amino acids. Germline-derived CDR1 and CDR2 are SQVTM and ANQGSEA. The V and J ends lost 1 base and 3 bases, in that order; junction bases with no gene match: 2. The sequenced sample was naive CD4+ T cells sorted from blood. The subset here: CD45RA+ positively selected. The rearrangement uses TRBV29-1 and TRBJ2-5; 7 nucleotides agree with TRBD2. This receptor was taken from a woman in her 30s in good health. CDR3 protein: CSVEVGGKETQYF. The CDR3 DNA follows: TGCAGCGTTGAAGTCGGGGGGAAAGAGACCCAGTACTTC.